The rows below give T cell receptor beta chains drawn from one sample of a study of CD8 T cells in ankylosing spondylitis. TCRdb independently ran MiXCR on the 5' RACE reads; one entry per CDR3 protein. This table holds 200,000 or so distinct CDR3 sequences, 10% to 15% found once. Input material: blood, either unsorted or a sorted T cell fraction (not recorded which). These receptors all come from a female donor with ankylosing spondylitis or in good health (not recorded which). CDR3s include the opening cysteine and the closing phenylalanine or tryptophan. The D gene is left open where the match is weak. The size of a clone is reported for some rows only, either as once, few or many, or as a class for expanded clones.

J: TRBJ2-7
size: NA
D: TRBD2
V: TRBV7-2
DNA: TGTGCCAGCAGCGGACTAGCGGGAGTCGAGCAGTACTTC
CDR3: CASSGLAGVEQYF

J: TRBJ2-1
size: many
D: NA
V: TRBV7-9
DNA: TGTGCCAGCAGCGGTCCCGGGGGCAATGAGCAGTTCTTC
CDR3: CASSGPGGNEQFF

J: TRBJ2-1
size: many
D: TRBD2
V: TRBV5-1
DNA: TGCGCCAGCAGCTATCCAGGGATAATAGCGGGTTCCTACAATGAGCAGTTCTTC
CDR3: CASSYPGIIAGSYNEQFF

J: TRBJ2-2
size: NA
D: NA
V: TRBV15
DNA: TGTGCCACCAGCAGAGATCAGGGAGTGGCCACCGGGGAGCTGTTTTTT
CDR3: CATSRDQGVATGELFF

J: TRBJ1-2
size: many
D: NA
V: TRBV12-3/TRBV12-4
DNA: TGTGCCAGCAGTTTGAGGGACAACCCTAACTATGGCTACACCTTC
CDR3: CASSLRDNPNYGYTF

J: TRBJ1-1
size: many
D: NA
V: TRBV28
DNA: TGTGGGAGCGTCTCGAACACTGAAGCTTTCTTT
CDR3: CGSVSNTEAFF

J: TRBJ2-7
size: NA
D: TRBD2
V: TRBV7-2
DNA: TGTGCCAGCAGCGTTATGGGAGGACTAGCGGCCTACGAGCAGTACTTC
CDR3: CASSVMGGLAAYEQYF

J: TRBJ1-5
size: many
D: NA
V: TRBV20-1
DNA: TGCAGTGCTAACAACCGACAGAATAGCAATCAGCCCCAGCATTTT
CDR3: CSANNRQNSNQPQHF

J: TRBJ2-3
size: NA
D: TRBD2
V: TRBV7-3
DNA: TGTGCCAGCTCGCCTGGGGGGGGAGCAGATACGCAGTATTTT
CDR3: CASSPGGGADTQYF

J: TRBJ2-7
size: NA
D: TRBD2
V: TRBV20-1
DNA: TGCAGTGCCAGGAGGGGAGGGGAGATGGGAAACGAGCAGTACTTC
CDR3: CSARRGGEMGNEQYF

J: TRBJ1-1
size: many
D: TRBD1
V: TRBV20-1
DNA: TGCAGTGCCGGGGGCGGGACAGGGGTTACTGAAGCTTTCTTT
CDR3: CSAGGGTGVTEAFF

J: TRBJ2-7
size: NA
D: NA
V: TRBV5-1
DNA: TGCGCCAGCAGCTTGAACGCTCGAGAGGAGCAGTACTTC
CDR3: CASSLNAREEQYF

J: TRBJ1-5
size: many
D: NA
V: TRBV20-1
DNA: TGCAGTGCTAGAAAAGGAAATAGCAATCAGCCCCAGCATTTT
CDR3: CSARKGNSNQPQHF

J: TRBJ2-7
size: many
D: TRBD2
V: TRBV11-1
DNA: TGTGCCAGCAGCGACAAACAACTAGCGGCAAGCTCCTACGAGCAGTACTTC
CDR3: CASSDKQLAASSYEQYF

J: TRBJ1-2
size: NA
D: NA
V: TRBV5-5
DNA: TGTGCCAGCAGCTTGGTGACAACCGCTAACTATGGCTACACCTTC
CDR3: CASSLVTTANYGYTF

J: TRBJ2-1
size: NA
D: TRBD2
V: TRBV19
DNA: TGTGCCAGTAGAAATGGACTAGCGGGAGCCGATGAGCAGTTCTTC
CDR3: CASRNGLAGADEQFF

J: TRBJ1-3
size: NA
D: TRBD1
V: TRBV28
DNA: TGTGCCAGCAGGGACAGGAGGAGTGGAAACACCATATATTTT
CDR3: CASRDRRSGNTIYF

J: TRBJ1-1
size: many
D: NA
V: TRBV5-1
DNA: TGCGCCAGCAGCTTGGTACATAACACTGAAGCTTTCTTT
CDR3: CASSLVHNTEAFF

J: TRBJ2-3
size: NA
D: NA
V: TRBV7-2
DNA: TGTGCCAGCACCCAGGGCGGCAGCACAGATACGCAGTATTTT
CDR3: CASTQGGSTDTQYF

J: TRBJ2-3
size: few
D: TRBD1
V: TRBV7-6
DNA: TGTGCCAGCAGCTTGGGGACAGCTAGCACAGATACGCAGTATTTT
CDR3: CASSLGTASTDTQYF

J: TRBJ2-7
size: many
D: TRBD2
V: TRBV11-2
DNA: TGTGCCAGCAGCCCCGAGACCCTAGCGGGATCCGAGCAGTACTTC
CDR3: CASSPETLAGSEQYF

J: TRBJ1-1
size: NA
D: NA
V: TRBV5-1
DNA: TGCGCCAGCAGCTTGACACCAATGAACACTGAAGCTTTCTTT
CDR3: CASSLTPMNTEAFF

J: TRBJ2-1
size: many
D: TRBD2
V: TRBV5-6
DNA: TGTGCCAGCAGCCGGCTACAGACACTAGCGGGAGGCCACGATGAGCAGTTCTTC
CDR3: CASSRLQTLAGGHDEQFF

J: TRBJ1-1
size: many
D: NA
V: TRBV5-1
DNA: TGCGCCAGCAGCCCTGGGACGGGGGGCACTGAAGCTTTCTTT
CDR3: CASSPGTGGTEAFF

J: TRBJ2-3
size: many
D: NA
V: TRBV12-3/TRBV12-4
DNA: TGTGCCAGCAGGCAAGTCACAGATACGCAGTATTTT
CDR3: CASRQVTDTQYF

J: TRBJ2-6
size: many
D: NA
V: TRBV27
DNA: TGTGCCAGCAGTCCCTGGAGCGGGTTCTCTGGGGCCAACGTCCTGACTTTC
CDR3: CASSPWSGFSGANVLTF

J: TRBJ2-1
size: NA
D: NA
V: TRBV5-1
DNA: TGCGCCAGCAGCTTGGAGAGCTCCTACAATGAGCAGTTCTTC
CDR3: CASSLESSYNEQFF

J: TRBJ2-3
size: many
D: NA
V: TRBV5-5
DNA: TGTGCCAGCAGCTTGGCCCCGAGCACAGATACGCAGTATTTT
CDR3: CASSLAPSTDTQYF

J: TRBJ2-5
size: many
D: NA
V: TRBV12-3/TRBV12-4
DNA: TGTGCCAGCAGGGTGGGGGTTCGAGAGACCCAGTACTTC
CDR3: CASRVGVRETQYF

J: TRBJ2-1
size: NA
D: TRBD2
V: TRBV5-1
DNA: TGCGCCAGCAGCGCCCTACGCGGGAGTCAGTGGAGTGAGCAGTTCTTC
CDR3: CASSALRGSQWSEQFF

J: TRBJ1-5
size: many
D: NA
V: TRBV3-1
DNA: TGTGCCAGCAGCCAAGCCGGGTCCGATCAGCCCCAGCATTTT
CDR3: CASSQAGSDQPQHF

J: TRBJ1-2
size: many
D: TRBD1
V: TRBV7-4
DNA: TGTGCCAGCAGCTTAGAGGGACAGAGCTCCGATGGCTACACCTTC
CDR3: CASSLEGQSSDGYTF

J: TRBJ2-2
size: few
D: TRBD1
V: TRBV7-2
DNA: TGTGCCAGCAGCCCAGGACAGGGGGGTGACACCGGGGAGCTGTTTTTT
CDR3: CASSPGQGGDTGELFF

J: TRBJ2-5
size: few
D: NA
V: TRBV9
DNA: TGTGCCAGCAGCGTAGCCCCAGGCTCCCAAGAGACCCAGTACTTC
CDR3: CASSVAPGSQETQYF

J: TRBJ2-7
size: many
D: TRBD1
V: TRBV5-1
DNA: TGCGCCAGCAGCTTAGATGGACAGGCCGAGCAGTACTTC
CDR3: CASSLDGQAEQYF

J: TRBJ1-1
size: many
D: NA
V: TRBV2
DNA: TGTGCCAGCAGTGAAGACAATGTCGTGGTCTTT
CDR3: CASSEDNVVVF

J: TRBJ1-1
size: NA
D: NA
V: TRBV20-1
DNA: TGCAGTGCTATGATCGGGTCGATCGCCACTGAAGCTTTCTTT
CDR3: CSAMIGSIATEAFF

J: TRBJ2-1
size: few
D: TRBD1
V: TRBV29-1
DNA: TGCAGCGTCTCTCGGGGACAGGGAAGAAATGAGCAGTTCTTC
CDR3: CSVSRGQGRNEQFF

J: TRBJ2-1
size: many
D: TRBD2
V: TRBV20-1
DNA: TGCAGTGCTCCGACGAGGACTAGCGGGATTTACAATGAGCAGTTCTTC
CDR3: CSAPTRTSGIYNEQFF

J: TRBJ2-1
size: many
D: NA
V: TRBV5-5
DNA: TGTGCCAGCAGCCGGTTTCGGGGCTCCTACAATGAGCAGTTCTTC
CDR3: CASSRFRGSYNEQFF

J: TRBJ2-3
size: few
D: NA
V: TRBV6-1
DNA: TGTGCCAGCAGAACGGGCCGGGCAGATACGCAGTATTTT
CDR3: CASRTGRADTQYF

J: TRBJ2-1
size: NA
D: TRBD2
V: TRBV9
DNA: TGTGCCAGCAGCGTAGACAAGCGGGAGCCCTACAATGAGCAGTTCTTC
CDR3: CASSVDKREPYNEQFF

J: TRBJ2-3
size: NA
D: NA
V: TRBV7-2
DNA: TGTGCCAGCAGCCAACGTGCACCCTCGCCAGATACGCAGTATTTT
CDR3: CASSQRAPSPDTQYF

J: TRBJ1-5
size: few
D: TRBD1
V: TRBV5-1
DNA: TGCGCCAGCAGCGCTGGGACAGGTAAGGGCCAGCCCCAGCATTTT
CDR3: CASSAGTGKGQPQHF

J: TRBJ2-1
size: NA
D: TRBD1
V: TRBV5-6
DNA: TGTGCCAGCAGCTTGCCCGGGACAGGGATCGATGAGCAGTTCTTC
CDR3: CASSLPGTGIDEQFF

J: TRBJ1-1
size: NA
D: TRBD1
V: TRBV20-1
DNA: TGCAGTGCTAACCGGGACAGGGACTACGGGGCTTTCTTT
CDR3: CSANRDRDYGAFF

J: TRBJ1-2
size: few
D: NA
V: TRBV3-1
DNA: TGTGCCAGCAGCTTCCCAGGCGGCGGATATGGCTACACCTTC
CDR3: CASSFPGGGYGYTF

J: TRBJ1-6
size: many
D: NA
V: TRBV29-1
DNA: TGCAGCGTCGCGAGTGGCCCCGATTCACCCCTCCACTTT
CDR3: CSVASGPDSPLHF

J: TRBJ2-1
size: many
D: NA
V: TRBV29-1
DNA: TGCAGCGTCACGAGAGGAGACAGTTACAATGAGCAGTTCTTC
CDR3: CSVTRGDSYNEQFF

J: TRBJ2-1
size: once
D: TRBD2
V: TRBV4-3
DNA: TGCGCCAGCAGCTACGGACTAGCGGTATACAATGAGCAGTTCTTC
CDR3: CASSYGLAVYNEQFF

J: TRBJ1-5
size: many
D: NA
V: TRBV2
DNA: TGTGCCAGCAGTACCGTCACTGATCAGCCCCAGCATTTT
CDR3: CASSTVTDQPQHF

J: TRBJ1-2
size: many
D: NA
V: TRBV4-2
DNA: TGTGCCAGCAGCCAAGATCCCGCAGGGGCGACTTATGGCTACACCTTC
CDR3: CASSQDPAGATYGYTF

J: TRBJ2-5
size: NA
D: NA
V: TRBV7-2
DNA: TGTGCCAGCAGCTTAGACTGGGGAGGAGAGACCCAGTACTTC
CDR3: CASSLDWGGETQYF

J: TRBJ2-1
size: many
D: NA
V: TRBV20-1
DNA: TGCAGTGCTAGAGATCCCGGGGCGAGCTCCTACAATGAGCAGTTCTTC
CDR3: CSARDPGASSYNEQFF

J: TRBJ2-1
size: many
D: TRBD2
V: TRBV20-1
DNA: TGCAGTGCTAGAGATCGTGTGCGGGGGGGCGATGAGCAGTTCTTC
CDR3: CSARDRVRGGDEQFF

J: TRBJ2-2
size: few
D: TRBD2
V: TRBV4-2
DNA: TGTGCCAGCAGCCAAGATAGCCTAGCGGGCACCGGGGAGCTGTTTTTT
CDR3: CASSQDSLAGTGELFF

J: TRBJ1-2
size: many
D: NA
V: TRBV6-1
DNA: TGTGCCAGCAGTGTGGTGGAGGGAACGTTGGGCTACACCTTC
CDR3: CASSVVEGTLGYTF